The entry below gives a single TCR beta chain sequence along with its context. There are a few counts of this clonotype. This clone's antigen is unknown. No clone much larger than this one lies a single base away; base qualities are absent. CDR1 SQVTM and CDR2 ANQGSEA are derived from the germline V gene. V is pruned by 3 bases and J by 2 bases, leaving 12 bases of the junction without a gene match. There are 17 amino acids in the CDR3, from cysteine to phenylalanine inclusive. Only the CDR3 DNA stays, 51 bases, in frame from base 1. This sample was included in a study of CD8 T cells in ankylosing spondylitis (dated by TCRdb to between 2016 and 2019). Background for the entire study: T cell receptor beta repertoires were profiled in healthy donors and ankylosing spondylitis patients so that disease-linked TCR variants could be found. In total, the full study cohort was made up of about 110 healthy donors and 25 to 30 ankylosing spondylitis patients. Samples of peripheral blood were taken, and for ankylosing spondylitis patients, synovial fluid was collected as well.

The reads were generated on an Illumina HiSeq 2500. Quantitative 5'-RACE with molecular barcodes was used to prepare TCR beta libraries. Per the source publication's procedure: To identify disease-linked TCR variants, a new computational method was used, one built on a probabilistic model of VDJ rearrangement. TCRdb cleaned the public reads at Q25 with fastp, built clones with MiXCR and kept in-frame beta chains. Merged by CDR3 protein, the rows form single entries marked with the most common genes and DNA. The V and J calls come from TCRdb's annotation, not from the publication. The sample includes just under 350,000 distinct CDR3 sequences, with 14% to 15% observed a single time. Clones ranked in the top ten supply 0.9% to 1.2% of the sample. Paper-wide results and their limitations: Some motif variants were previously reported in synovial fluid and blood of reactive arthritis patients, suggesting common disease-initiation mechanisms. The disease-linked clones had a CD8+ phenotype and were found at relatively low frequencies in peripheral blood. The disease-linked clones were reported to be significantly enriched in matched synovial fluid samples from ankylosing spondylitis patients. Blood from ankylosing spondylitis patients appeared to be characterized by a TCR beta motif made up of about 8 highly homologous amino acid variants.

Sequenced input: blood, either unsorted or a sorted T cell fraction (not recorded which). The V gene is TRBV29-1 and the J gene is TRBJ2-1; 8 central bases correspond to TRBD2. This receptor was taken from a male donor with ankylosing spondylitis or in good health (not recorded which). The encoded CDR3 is CSVEWASGRETYNEQFF. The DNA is TGCAGCGTTGAGTGGGCCAGCGGGAGAGAGACCTACAATGAGCAGTTCTTC.